This T cell receptor beta chain was sequenced during a study of cytomegalovirus exposure and HLA in healthy donors. Study observations and caveats: A subsequent analysis found that TCR clusters from the first cohort also tended to co-occur in the 130 or so validation repertoires, with about 93% of cluster scores above 0. Reports credit the classifier with highly specific, highly sensitive diagnosis of cytomegalovirus status.

Only a few counts were recorded for this clone. The antigen remains undetermined. The method was immunoSEQ multiplex PCR; TCRdb's version includes in-frame clones alone and lacks a portion of them. The sample has about 130,000 clones; 89% are singletons. The CDR3 has 11 amino acids. From germline, CDR1 is DFQATT and CDR2 SNEGSKA (reference sequence). V lost 6 bases and J 9 bases, leaving 12 bases between the germline ends. Sequencing was performed on PBMCs. This rearrangement joins TRBV20-1 to TRBJ2-4; D is uncertain. The receptor comes from a woman aged 18-29 years in good health and CMV-seronegative. The CDR3 spells CSAERSGIQYF. CDR3 DNA sequence: TGCAGTGCCGAACGGTCCGGCATTCAGTACTTC.